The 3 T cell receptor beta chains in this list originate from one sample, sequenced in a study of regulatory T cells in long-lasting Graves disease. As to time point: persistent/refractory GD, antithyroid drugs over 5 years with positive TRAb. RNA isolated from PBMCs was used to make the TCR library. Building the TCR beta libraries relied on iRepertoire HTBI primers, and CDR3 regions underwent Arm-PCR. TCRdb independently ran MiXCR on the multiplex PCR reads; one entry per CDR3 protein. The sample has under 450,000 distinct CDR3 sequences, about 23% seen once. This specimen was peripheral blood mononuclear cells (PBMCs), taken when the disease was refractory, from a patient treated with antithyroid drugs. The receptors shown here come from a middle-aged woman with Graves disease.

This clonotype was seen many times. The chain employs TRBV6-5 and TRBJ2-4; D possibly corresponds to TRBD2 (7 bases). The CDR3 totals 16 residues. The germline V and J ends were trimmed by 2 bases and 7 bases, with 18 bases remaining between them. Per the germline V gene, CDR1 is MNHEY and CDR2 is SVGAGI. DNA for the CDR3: TGTGCCAGCAGTTACCGGGGGGCGGGACTCGGGAACATTCAGTACTTC. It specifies CASSYRGAGLGNIQYF.

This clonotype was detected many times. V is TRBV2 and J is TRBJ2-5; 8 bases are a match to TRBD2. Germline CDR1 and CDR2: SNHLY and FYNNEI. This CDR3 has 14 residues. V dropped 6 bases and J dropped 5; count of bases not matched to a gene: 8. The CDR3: CASRGMSGSETQYF. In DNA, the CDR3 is TGTGCCAGCAGGGGGATGAGCGGGAGCGAGACCCAGTACTTC.

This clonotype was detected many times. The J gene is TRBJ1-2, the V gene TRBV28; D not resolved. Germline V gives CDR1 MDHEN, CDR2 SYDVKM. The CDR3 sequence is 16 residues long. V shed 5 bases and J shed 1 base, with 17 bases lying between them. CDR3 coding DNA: TGTGCCAGCAGTCTGAGGCCGGTTGTGGGTAACTATGGCTACACCTTC. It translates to CASSLRPVVGNYGYTF.